This paragraph covers one TCR beta chain sequence. These data originate in a study of technical replicates of blood from several donors. Germline CDR1 GTSNPN, CDR2 SVGIG (reference sequence). V dropped 5 bases and J dropped 6; count of bases not matched to a gene: 12. The CDR3 consists of 14 residues. The method was immunoSEQ multiplex PCR; TCRdb's version includes in-frame clones alone and lacks a portion of them. The sample lists about 71,000 clones, just under 97% occurring once. The TCR originated in a human donor in good health. Material: T cells isolated from PBMCs. The chain joins TRBV30 to TRBJ1-1, with 7 nucleotides matching TRBD1. The CDR3 bases are TGTGCCTGGGTGGCGGGACAGCGGGTCCCTGAAGCTTTCTTT. Residues: CAWVAGQRVPEAFF.